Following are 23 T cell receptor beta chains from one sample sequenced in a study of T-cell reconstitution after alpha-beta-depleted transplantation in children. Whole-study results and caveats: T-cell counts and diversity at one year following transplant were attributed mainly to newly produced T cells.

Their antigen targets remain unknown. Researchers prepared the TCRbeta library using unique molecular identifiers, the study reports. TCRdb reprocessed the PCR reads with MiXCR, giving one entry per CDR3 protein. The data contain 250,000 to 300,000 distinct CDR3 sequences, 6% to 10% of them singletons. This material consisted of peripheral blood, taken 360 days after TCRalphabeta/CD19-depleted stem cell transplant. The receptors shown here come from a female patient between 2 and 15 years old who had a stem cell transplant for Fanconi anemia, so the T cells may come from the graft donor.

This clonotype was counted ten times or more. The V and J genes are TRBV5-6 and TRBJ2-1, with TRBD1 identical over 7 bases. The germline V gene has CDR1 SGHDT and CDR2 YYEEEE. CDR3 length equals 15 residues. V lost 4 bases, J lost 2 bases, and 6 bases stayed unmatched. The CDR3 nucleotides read TGTGCCAGCAGCGAGACAGGGTCCCCCTACAATGAGCAGTTCTTC. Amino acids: CASSETGSPYNEQFF.

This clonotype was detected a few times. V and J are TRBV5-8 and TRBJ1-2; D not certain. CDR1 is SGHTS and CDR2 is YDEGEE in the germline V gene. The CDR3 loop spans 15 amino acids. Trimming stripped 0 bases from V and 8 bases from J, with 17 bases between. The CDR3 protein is CASSLVAAVDRGYTF. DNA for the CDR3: TGTGCCAGCAGCTTGGTGGCGGCGGTCGATCGCGGCTACACCTTC.

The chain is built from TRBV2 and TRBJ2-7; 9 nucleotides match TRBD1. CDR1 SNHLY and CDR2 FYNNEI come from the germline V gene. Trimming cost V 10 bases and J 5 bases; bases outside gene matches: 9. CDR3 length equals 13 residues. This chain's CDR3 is CATTPTGGNEQYF. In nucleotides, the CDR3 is TGTGCCACTACGCCCACAGGGGGCAACGAGCAGTACTTC.

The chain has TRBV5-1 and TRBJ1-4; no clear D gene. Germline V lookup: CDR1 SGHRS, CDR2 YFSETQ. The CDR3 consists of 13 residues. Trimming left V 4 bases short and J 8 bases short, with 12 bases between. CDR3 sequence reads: CASSGTPGEKLFF. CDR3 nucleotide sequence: TGCGCCAGCAGCGGAACCCCCGGGGAAAAACTGTTTTTT.

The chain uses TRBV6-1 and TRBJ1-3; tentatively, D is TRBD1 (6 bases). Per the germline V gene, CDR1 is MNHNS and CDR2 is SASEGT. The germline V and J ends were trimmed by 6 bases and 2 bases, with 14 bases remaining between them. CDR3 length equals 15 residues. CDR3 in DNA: TGTGCCAGCAGCGATGGACAGAGGCCTGGAAACACCATATATTTT. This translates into CASSDGQRPGNTIYF.

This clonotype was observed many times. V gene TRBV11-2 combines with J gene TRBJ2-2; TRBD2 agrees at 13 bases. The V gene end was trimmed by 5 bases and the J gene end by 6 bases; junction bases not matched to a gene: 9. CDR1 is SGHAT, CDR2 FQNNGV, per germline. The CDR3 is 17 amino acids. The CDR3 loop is CASSLTGLAGVAGELFF. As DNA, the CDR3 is TGTGCCAGCAGCCTAACCGGACTAGCGGGAGTGGCCGGGGAGCTGTTTTTT. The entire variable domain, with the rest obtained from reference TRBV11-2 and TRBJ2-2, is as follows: EAGVAQSPRYKIIEKRQSVAFWCNPISGHATLYWYQQILGQGPKLLIQFQNNGVVDDSQLPKDRFSAERLKGVDSTLKIQPAKLEDSAVYLCASSLTGLAGVAGELFFGEGSRLTVL.

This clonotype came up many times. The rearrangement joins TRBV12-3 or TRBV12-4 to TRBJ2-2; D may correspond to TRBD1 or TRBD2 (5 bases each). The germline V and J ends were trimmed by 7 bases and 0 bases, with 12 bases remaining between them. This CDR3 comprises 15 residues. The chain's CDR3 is CASTWGPTNTGELFF. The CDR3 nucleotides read TGTGCCAGCACCTGGGGACCGACGAACACCGGGGAGCTGTTTTTT.

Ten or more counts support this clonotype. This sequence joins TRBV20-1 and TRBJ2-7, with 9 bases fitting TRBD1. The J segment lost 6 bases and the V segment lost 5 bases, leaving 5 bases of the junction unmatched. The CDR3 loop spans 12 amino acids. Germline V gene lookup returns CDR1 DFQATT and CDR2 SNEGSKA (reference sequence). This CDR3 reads CSAGTGSSEQYV. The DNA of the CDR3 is TGCAGTGCTGGGACAGGGAGCAGCGAGCAGTACGTC.

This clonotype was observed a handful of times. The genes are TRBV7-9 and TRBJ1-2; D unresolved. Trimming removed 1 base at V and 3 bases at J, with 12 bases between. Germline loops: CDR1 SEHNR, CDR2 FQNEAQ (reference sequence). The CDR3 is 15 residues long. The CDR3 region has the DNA TGTGCCAGCAGCTTAGAAGTCTCGAGTGACTATGGCTACACCTTC. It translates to CASSLEVSSDYGYTF.

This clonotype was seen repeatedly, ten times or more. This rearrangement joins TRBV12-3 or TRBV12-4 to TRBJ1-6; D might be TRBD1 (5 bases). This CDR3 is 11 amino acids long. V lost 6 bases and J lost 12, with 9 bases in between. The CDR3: CASRGPGPLHF. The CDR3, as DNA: TGTGCCAGCAGGGGACCCGGACCCCTCCACTTT.

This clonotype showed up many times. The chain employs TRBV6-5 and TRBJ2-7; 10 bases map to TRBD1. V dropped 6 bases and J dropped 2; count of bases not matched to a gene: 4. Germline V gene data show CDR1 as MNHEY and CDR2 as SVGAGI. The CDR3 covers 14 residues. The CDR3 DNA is TGTGCCAGCAGGGCGGGACAGGGGACCTACGAGCAGTACTTC. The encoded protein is CASRAGQGTYEQYF.

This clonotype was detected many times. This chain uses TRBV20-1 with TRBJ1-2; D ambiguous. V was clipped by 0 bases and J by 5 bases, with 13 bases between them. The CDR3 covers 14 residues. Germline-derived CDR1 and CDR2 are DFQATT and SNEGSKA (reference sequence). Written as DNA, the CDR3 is TGCAGTGCTAGAGATCGCCCGGTCATTTATGGCTACACCTTC. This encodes CSARDRPVIYGYTF.

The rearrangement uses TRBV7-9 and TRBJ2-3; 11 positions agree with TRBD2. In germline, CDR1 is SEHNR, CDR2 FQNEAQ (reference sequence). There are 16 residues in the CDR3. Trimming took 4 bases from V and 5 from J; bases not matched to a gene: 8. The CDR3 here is CASSSLSGGARDTQYF. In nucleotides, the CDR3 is TGTGCCAGCAGCTCCCTTAGCGGGGGGGCTCGAGATACGCAGTATTTT. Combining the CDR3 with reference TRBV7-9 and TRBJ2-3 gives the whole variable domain DTGVSQNPRHKITKRGQNVTFRCDPISEHNRLYWYRQTLGQGPEFLTYFQNEAQLEKSRLLSDRFSAERPKGSFSTLEIQRTEQGDSAMYLCASSSLSGGARDTQYFGPGTRLTVL.

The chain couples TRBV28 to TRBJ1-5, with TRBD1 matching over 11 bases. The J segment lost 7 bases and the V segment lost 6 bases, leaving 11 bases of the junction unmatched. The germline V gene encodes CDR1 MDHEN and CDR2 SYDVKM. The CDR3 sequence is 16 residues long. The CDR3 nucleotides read TGTGCCAGCAGCCCATGGGAGGGGACAGGGGGACAGCCCCAGCATTTT. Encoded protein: CASSPWEGTGGQPQHF. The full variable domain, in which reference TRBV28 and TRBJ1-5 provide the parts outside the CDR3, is DVKVTQSSRYLVKRTGEKVFLECVQDMDHENMFWYRQDPGLGLRLIYFSYDVKMKEKGDIPEGYSVSREKKERFSLILESASTNQTSMYLCASSPWEGTGGQPQHFGDGTRLSIL.

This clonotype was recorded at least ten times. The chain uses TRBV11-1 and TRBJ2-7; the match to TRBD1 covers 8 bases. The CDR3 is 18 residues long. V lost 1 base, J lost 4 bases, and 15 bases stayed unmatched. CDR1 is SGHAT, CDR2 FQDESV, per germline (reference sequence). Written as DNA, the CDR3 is TGTGCCAGCAGCTTAGGTTTATCTGGGACAGGAGGACGGTACGAGCAGTACTTC. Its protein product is CASSLGLSGTGGRYEQYF.

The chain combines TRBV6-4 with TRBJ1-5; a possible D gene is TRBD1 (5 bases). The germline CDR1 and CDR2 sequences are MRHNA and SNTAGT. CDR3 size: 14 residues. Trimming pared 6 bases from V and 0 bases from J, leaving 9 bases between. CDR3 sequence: CASRPGLSNQPQHF. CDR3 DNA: TGTGCCAGCAGGCCAGGGCTTAGCAATCAGCCCCAGCATTTT.

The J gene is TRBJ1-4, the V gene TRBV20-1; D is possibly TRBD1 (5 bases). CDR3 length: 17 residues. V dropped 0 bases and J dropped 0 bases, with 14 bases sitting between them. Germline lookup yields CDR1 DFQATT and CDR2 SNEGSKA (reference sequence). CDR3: CSARDFLGAATNEKLFF. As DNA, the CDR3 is TGCAGTGCTAGAGATTTTTTAGGGGCCGCAACTAATGAAAAACTGTTTTTT.

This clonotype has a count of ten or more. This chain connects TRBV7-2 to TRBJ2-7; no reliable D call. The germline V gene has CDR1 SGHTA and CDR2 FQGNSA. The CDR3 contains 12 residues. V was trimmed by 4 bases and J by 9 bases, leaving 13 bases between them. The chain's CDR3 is CASSYPHLRQYF. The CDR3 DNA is TGTGCCAGCAGCTATCCCCACTTAAGGCAGTACTTC.

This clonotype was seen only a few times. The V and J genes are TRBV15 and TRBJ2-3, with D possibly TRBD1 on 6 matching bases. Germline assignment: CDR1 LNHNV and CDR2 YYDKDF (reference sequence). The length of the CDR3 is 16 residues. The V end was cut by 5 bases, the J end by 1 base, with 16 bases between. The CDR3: CATSPTGRQGTDTQYF. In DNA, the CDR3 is TGTGCCACCAGCCCGACAGGCCGTCAAGGCACAGATACGCAGTATTTT.

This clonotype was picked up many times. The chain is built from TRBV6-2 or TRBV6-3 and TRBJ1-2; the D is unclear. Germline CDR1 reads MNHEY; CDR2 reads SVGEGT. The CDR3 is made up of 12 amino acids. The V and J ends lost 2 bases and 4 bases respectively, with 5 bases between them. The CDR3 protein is CASSYAGYGYTF. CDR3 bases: TGTGCCAGCAGTTACGCAGGCTATGGCTACACCTTC.

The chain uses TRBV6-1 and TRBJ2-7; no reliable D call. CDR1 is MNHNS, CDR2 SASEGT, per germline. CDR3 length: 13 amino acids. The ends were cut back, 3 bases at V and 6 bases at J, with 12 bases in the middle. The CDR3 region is CASSELDLIEQYV. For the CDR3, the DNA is TGTGCCAGCAGTGAGCTAGATCTAATCGAGCAGTACGTC.

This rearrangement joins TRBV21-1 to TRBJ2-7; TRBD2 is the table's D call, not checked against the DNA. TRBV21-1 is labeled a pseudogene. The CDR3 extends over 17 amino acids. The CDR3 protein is CASRIRPHRGHSYEQYF. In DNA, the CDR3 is TGTGCCAGCCGCATACGTCCTCACCGCGGCCATTCCTACGAGCAGTACTTC.

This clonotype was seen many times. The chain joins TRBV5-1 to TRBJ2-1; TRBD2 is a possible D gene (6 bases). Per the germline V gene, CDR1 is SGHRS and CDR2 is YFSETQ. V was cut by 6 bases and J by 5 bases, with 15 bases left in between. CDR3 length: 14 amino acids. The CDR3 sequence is CASNLWRGNNEQFF. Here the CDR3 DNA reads TGCGCCAGCAATCTTTGGCGGGGAAACAATGAGCAGTTCTTC.